This TCR beta chain was profiled in a study of blood T cell repertoires in COVID-19. V trimming: 4 bases; J trimming: 4 bases; junction bases outside the gene matches: 7. The germline V gene has CDR1 SGHNT and CDR2 YYREEE (reference sequence). CDR3 length equals 16 residues. TCRdb's table, derived via immunoSEQ multiplex PCR, lists solely in-frame clones and lacks some. The sample shows 60,000 to 85,000 clones, about 90% of them seen only once. This chain connects TRBV5-4 to TRBJ2-3, with 12 bases identical to TRBD2. This receptor was identified in an elderly woman with active or convalescent COVID-19. The sample consisted of peripheral blood. CDR3 DNA sequence: TGTGCCAGCAGCGTAAGACTAGCGGGAGTTGCAGATACGCAGTATTTT. This sequence encodes CASSVRLAGVADTQYF.